This T cell receptor beta chain was observed in a study of blood T cell repertoires in COVID-19. On the study more broadly: The study drew acute and convalescent COVID-19 samples from the United States, Italy and Spain. PBMCs, B-cell-depleted T cells, or T cells provided the cDNA or gDNA that made up the material.

Per the original methods: The authors estimated nucleated cell counts from reference gene primer amplification. Here immunoSEQ multiplex PCR was the method, and the copy in TCRdb shows in-frame clones only, minus some. V and J calls plus clone size are reproduced from that table; the DNA served to infer D and trimming. This sample has about 400,000 clones; about 88% occur once, and the top ten carry about 2.9%. The clonotype originates from a human donor in a cohort sampled during active COVID-19. Material for sequencing was peripheral blood.

The chain's CDR3 is CASSRGGTGANEQYF. The CDR3 coding sequence is TGTGCCAGCAGCCGAGGGGGGACAGGGGCGAACGAGCAGTACTTC. V and J are TRBV7-3 and TRBJ2-7, with 10 bases aligning to TRBD1. J lost 5 bases, V lost 5 bases, and 9 bases had no gene match. CDR3 length equals 15 residues. Germline V gene lookup returns CDR1 SGHTA and CDR2 FQGTGA. Supplemented by reference TRBV7-3 and TRBJ2-7, the full variable domain reads GAGVSQTPSNKVTEKGKYVELRCDPISGHTALYWYRQSLGQGPEFLIYFQGTGAADDSGLPNDRFFAVRPEGSVSTLKIQRTERGDSAVYLCASSRGGTGANEQYFGPGTRLTVT.